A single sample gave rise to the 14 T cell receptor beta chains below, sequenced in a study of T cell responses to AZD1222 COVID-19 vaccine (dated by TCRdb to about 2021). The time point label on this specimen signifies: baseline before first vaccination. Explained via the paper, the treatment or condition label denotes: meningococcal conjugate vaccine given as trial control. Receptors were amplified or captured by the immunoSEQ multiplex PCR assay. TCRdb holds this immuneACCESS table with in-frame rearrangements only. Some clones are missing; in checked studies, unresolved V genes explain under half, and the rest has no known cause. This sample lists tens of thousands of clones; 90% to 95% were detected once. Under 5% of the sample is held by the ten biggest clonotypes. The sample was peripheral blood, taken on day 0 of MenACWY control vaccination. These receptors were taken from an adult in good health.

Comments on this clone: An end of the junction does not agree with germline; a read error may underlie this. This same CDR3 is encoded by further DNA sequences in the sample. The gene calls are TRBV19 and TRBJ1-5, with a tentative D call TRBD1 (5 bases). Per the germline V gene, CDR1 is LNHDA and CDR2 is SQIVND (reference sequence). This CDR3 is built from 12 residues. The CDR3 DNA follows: TGTGCTAGTAGTTCCGTCGGGACTCCCCAGCATTTT. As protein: CASSSVGTPQHF.

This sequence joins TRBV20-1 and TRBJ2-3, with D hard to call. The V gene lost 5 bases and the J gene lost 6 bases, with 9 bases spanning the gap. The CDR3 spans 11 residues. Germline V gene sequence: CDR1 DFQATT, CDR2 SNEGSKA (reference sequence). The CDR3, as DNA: TGCAGTGCTGCCTCCGGTGATACGCAGTATTTT. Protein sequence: CSAASGDTQYF.

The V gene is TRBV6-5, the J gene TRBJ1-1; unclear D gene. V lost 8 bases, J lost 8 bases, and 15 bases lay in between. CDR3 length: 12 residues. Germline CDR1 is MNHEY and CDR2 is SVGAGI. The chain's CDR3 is CASCNRNGEAFF. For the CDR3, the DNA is TGTGCCAGCTGCAACCGGAATGGGGAAGCTTTCTTT.

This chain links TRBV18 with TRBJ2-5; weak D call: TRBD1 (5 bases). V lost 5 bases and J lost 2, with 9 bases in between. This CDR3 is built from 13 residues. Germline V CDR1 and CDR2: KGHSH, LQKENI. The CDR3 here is CASSAQAQETQYF. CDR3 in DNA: TGTGCCAGCTCAGCACAGGCTCAAGAGACCCAGTACTTC.

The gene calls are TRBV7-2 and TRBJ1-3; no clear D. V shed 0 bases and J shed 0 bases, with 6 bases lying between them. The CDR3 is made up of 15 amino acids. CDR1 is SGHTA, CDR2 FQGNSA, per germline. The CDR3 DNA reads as TGTGCCAGCAGCTTAGCGGCAGCCTCTGGAAACACCATATATTTT. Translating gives CASSLAAASGNTIYF.

For the CDR3, the DNA is TGTGCCAGCAGTCAAAGAAGAGGGACTAGCGGGAAGGGTGAGCAGTTCTTC. Translated: CASSQRRGTSGKGEQFF. This chain uses TRBV3-1 (or the pseudogene TRBV3-2) with TRBJ2-1, with TRBD2 matching over 13 bases. CDR1 LGHDT and CDR2 YNNKEL come from the germline V gene (reference sequence). This CDR3 has 17 residues. J lost 9 bases, V lost 6 bases, and 14 bases had no gene match.

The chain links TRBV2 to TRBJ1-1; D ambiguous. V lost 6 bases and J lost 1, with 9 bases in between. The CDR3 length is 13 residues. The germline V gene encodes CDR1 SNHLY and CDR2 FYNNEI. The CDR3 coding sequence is TGTGCCAGCAGCCGGATGGGGAACACTGAAGCTTTCTTT. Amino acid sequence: CASSRMGNTEAFF.

The CDR3 protein is CASSIQDRGPYEQYF. The CDR3 DNA reads as TGTGCCAGCAGTATCCAGGACAGGGGGCCCTACGAGCAGTACTTC. The gene calls are TRBV6-2 or TRBV6-3 and TRBJ2-7; 11 nucleotides agree with TRBD1. V lost 5 bases and J lost 2; bases outside the gene matches: 5. This CDR3 region has 15 residues. Looked up from germline, CDR1 is MNHEY and CDR2 is SVGEGT.

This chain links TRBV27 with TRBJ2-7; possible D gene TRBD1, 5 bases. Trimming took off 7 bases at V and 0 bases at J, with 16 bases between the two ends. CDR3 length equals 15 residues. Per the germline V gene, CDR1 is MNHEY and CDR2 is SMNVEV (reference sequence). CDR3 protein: CASKKPTDSSYEQYF. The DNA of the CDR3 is TGTGCCAGCAAGAAACCGACAGATAGCTCCTACGAGCAGTACTTC.

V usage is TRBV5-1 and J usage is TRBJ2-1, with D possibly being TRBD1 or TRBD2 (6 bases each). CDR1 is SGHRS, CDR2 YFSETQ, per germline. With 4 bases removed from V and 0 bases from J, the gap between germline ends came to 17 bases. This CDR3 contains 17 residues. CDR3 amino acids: CASSPQVRGPSYNEQFF. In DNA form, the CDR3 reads TGCGCCAGCAGCCCCCAGGTCCGGGGGCCCTCCTACAATGAGCAGTTCTTC.

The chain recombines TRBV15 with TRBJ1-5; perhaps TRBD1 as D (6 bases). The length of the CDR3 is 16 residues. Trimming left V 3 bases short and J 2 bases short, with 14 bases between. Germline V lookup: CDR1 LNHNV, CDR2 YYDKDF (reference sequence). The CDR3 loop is CATSSSSRQGNQPQHF. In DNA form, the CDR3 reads TGTGCCACCAGCAGTTCTTCACGACAGGGCAATCAGCCCCAGCATTTT.

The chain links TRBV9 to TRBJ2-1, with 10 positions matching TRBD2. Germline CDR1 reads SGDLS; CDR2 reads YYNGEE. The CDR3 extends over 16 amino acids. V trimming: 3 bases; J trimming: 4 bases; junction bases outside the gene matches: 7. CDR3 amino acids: CASSGYRTSGYNEQFF. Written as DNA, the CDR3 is TGTGCCAGCAGCGGGTACAGGACTAGCGGATACAATGAGCAGTTCTTC.

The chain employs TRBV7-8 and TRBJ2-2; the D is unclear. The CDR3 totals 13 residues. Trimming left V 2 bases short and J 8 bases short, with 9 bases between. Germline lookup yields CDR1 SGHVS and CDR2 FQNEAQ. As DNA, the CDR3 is TGTGCCAGCAGCTTACTAACTACAGGGGAGCTGTTTTTT. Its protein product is CASSLLTTGELFF.

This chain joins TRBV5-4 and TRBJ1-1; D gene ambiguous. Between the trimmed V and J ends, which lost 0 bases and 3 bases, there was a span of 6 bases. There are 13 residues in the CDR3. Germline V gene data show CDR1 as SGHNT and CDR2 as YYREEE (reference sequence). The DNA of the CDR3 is TGTGCCAGCAGCTTGGCCCGGGACACTGAAGCTTTCTTT. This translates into CASSLARDTEAFF.